This is a list of T cell receptor beta chains from one sample in a study of technical replicates of blood from a few donors. The table came from immunoSEQ multiplex PCR; TCRdb's copy has only in-frame clones and leaves some out. The table has roughly 72,000 clones, approximately 93% seen once. Sequencing input: T cells isolated from PBMCs. The receptors stem from a human donor in good health. The CDR3 runs from the conserved cysteine through the conserved F or W. Each record gives: J gene, V gene, D gene, clone size, CDR3 protein, CDR3 DNA. A D gene is named only where the DNA matches it firmly. Some rows have no size entry. The others give once, few or many, or a class for an expanded clone.

TRBJ2-5 TRBV14 TRBD2 . CASSQLLAGGPRQETQYF TGTGCCAGCAGCCAATTACTAGCGGGAGGGCCCCGTCAAGAGACCCAGTACTTC
TRBJ2-7 TRBV11-2 . once CASTPNSQSEQYF TGTGCCAGCACCCCTAACAGCCAGAGCGAGCAGTACTTC
TRBJ2-2 TRBV6-4 TRBD1 . CARGETGQGATNTGELFF TGTGCCAGGGGGGAAACGGGACAGGGGGCCACGAACACCGGGGAGCTGTTTTTT
TRBJ2-7 TRBV4-3 TRBD2 . CASSLSGRAGEQYF TGCGCCAGCAGTCTCAGCGGGAGGGCTGGGGAGCAGTACTTC
TRBJ2-3 TRBV30 . . CAWSGLASTDTQYF TGTGCCTGGAGTGGTCTAGCGAGCACAGATACGCAGTATTTT
TRBJ2-7 TRBV7-9 . . CASSPGDEQYF TGTGCCAGCAGCCCCGGAGACGAGCAGTACTTC
TRBJ2-7 TRBV11-2 . . CASSTPGLPYEQYF TGTGCCAGCAGCACTCCGGGACTTCCCTACGAGCAGTACTTC
TRBJ2-3 TRBV14 TRBD2 . CASRPIAGEFSQDTQYF TGTGCCAGCAGACCGATAGCGGGAGAGTTTAGTCAGGATACGCAGTATTTT
TRBJ2-7 TRBV4-3 TRBD1 . CASSQDNQGVYEQYF TGCGCCAGCAGCCAAGATAACCAGGGGGTCTACGAGCAGTACTTC
TRBJ1-5 TRBV28 . . CASTSSFGNNQPQHF TGTGCCAGCACCTCAAGCTTCGGGAACAATCAGCCCCAGCATTTT
TRBJ2-2 TRBV29-1 TRBD2 . CSGGGHGELFF TGCAGCGGGGGGGGTCACGGGGAGCTGTTTTTT
TRBJ1-5 TRBV19 TRBD1 . CASSETGNNQPQHF TGTGCCAGTAGTGAGACAGGGAACAATCAGCCCCAGCATTTT
TRBJ2-1 TRBV18 . . CASSPPNRHIINNEQFF TGTGCCAGCTCACCACCGAATAGACACATAATCAACAATGAGCAGTTCTTC
TRBJ2-6 TRBV5-4 . . CASSLAVTGNTGANVLTF TGTGCCAGCAGCTTGGCCGTTACAGGAAACACTGGGGCCAACGTCCTGACTTTC
TRBJ2-5 TRBV27 . . CASSLAIQETQYF TGTGCCAGCAGCCTAGCGATCCAAGAGACCCAGTACTTC
TRBJ2-1 TRBV29-1 . . CSVSGGNVNEQFF TGCAGCGTTTCTGGCGGGAATGTCAATGAGCAGTTCTTC
TRBJ1-1 TRBV30 . . CAWSVRRSDTEAFF TGTGCCTGGAGTGTCAGGAGGTCGGACACTGAAGCTTTCTTT
TRBJ2-2 TRBV9 . . CASSVSGANTGELFF TGTGCCAGCAGCGTAAGCGGCGCGAACACCGGGGAGCTGTTTTTT
TRBJ1-1 TRBV11-2 TRBD1 . CASSLGQGMAAFF TGTGCCAGCAGCCTGGGACAGGGGATGGCAGCTTTCTTT
TRBJ1-5 TRBV4-1 TRBD1 . CASSQVNYRQGGWPQHF TGCGCCAGCAGCCAAGTTAATTATCGGCAGGGGGGATGGCCCCAGCATTTT
TRBJ1-1 TRBV11-3 . . CASSKTGNTEAFF TGTGCCAGCTCCAAGACAGGAAACACTGAAGCTTTCTTT
TRBJ2-5 TRBV5-1 TRBD2 once CASTFSGTSGSWRQETQYF TGCGCCAGCACCTTCTCCGGGACTAGCGGGAGTTGGAGACAAGAGACCCAGTACTTC